Listed below are T cell receptor beta chains from one sample, sequenced in a study of beta chain features in type 1 diabetes. The method was immunoSEQ multiplex PCR; TCRdb's version includes in-frame clones alone and lacks a portion of them. The table has fewer than 250,000 clones, roughly 9.6% seen once. Sequencing was carried out using naive CD4+ T cells from blood. All receptors come from a woman younger than 30 in good health. Both conserved end residues are part of each CDR3. D genes are given only for firm matches. Clone size appears in some rows only: once, few, many, or a class for an expanded clone.

CDR3 length,V gene,D gene,clone size,J gene,CDR3 protein,CDR3 DNA
15,TRBV5-1,TRBD1,few,TRBJ2-5,CASSLGVGQRETQYF,TGCGCCAGCAGCTTGGGCGTGGGACAGCGAGAGACCCAGTACTTC
11,TRBV7-9,NA,few,TRBJ2-7,CASSSAYEQYF,TGTGCCAGCAGCTCAGCCTACGAGCAGTACTTC
15,TRBV18,NA,few,TRBJ1-2,CASSPLDGGNYGYTF,TGTGCCAGCTCACCCCTTGACGGGGGAAACTATGGCTACACCTTC
15,TRBV6-5,TRBD2,NA,TRBJ2-7,CASSYPSAGGGEQYF,TGTGCCAGCAGTTACCCCTCCGCGGGGGGCGGCGAGCAGTACTTC
14,TRBV5-1,TRBD1,few,TRBJ2-3,CASSRGQGTDTQYF,TGCGCCAGCAGTCGAGGACAGGGAACAGATACGCAGTATTTT
19,TRBV5-1,NA,NA,TRBJ1-5,CASTFEKDRIPPSNQPQHF,TGCGCCAGCACCTTTGAGAAAGACAGAATTCCCCCTTCGAATCAGCCCCAGCATTTT
15,TRBV9,TRBD2,NA,TRBJ2-5,CASSGSGGLQETQYF,TGTGCCAGCAGCGGTAGCGGGGGCCTCCAAGAGACCCAGTACTTC
13,TRBV18,NA,NA,TRBJ1-4,CASSEEMREKLFF,TGTGCCAGCTCAGAGGAAATGAGAGAAAAACTGTTTTTT
15,TRBV7-8,TRBD1,few,TRBJ1-1,CASSSRLDRVTEAFF,TGTGCCAGCAGCTCAAGACTGGACAGGGTGACTGAAGCTTTCTTT
13,TRBV6-4,TRBD1,NA,TRBJ1-1,CASSNRGGTEAFF,TGTGCCAGCAGTAACAGGGGGGGGACTGAAGCTTTCTTT
19,TRBV9,TRBD2,NA,TRBJ2-5,CASSVALGGGPGGQETQYF,TGTGCCAGCAGCGTAGCTCTGGGCGGGGGGCCCGGTGGGCAAGAGACCCAGTACTTC
17,TRBV9,TRBD1,few,TRBJ1-3,CASSVGYRGPSGNTIYF,TGTGCCAGCAGCGTAGGATACAGGGGACCCTCTGGAAACACCATATATTTT
11,TRBV19,NA,NA,TRBJ2-7,CASGALHEQYF,TGTGCCAGTGGGGCCCTACACGAGCAGTACTTC
14,TRBV28,TRBD2,few,TRBJ2-5,CASSHGGAVETQYF,TGTGCCAGCAGCCACGGGGGGGCTGTAGAGACCCAGTACTTC
15,TRBV2,TRBD2,few,TRBJ2-7,CASSELPSGRVRAYF,TGTGCCAGCAGTGAACTCCCTAGCGGGAGGGTTCGGGCGTACTTC
13,TRBV7-9,NA,few,TRBJ2-7,CASSPTGTYEQYF,TGTGCCAGCAGCCCTACGGGGACCTACGAGCAGTACTTC
13,TRBV6-5,NA,NA,TRBJ1-2,CASSGDRIYGYTF,TGTGCCAGCAGCGGTGACAGGATCTATGGCTACACCTTC
14,TRBV27,NA,NA,TRBJ1-1,CASKYRVVGTEAFF,TGTGCCAGCAAATACAGGGTGGTGGGTACTGAAGCTTTCTTT
16,TRBV5-4,NA,NA,TRBJ1-6,CASSSPTGPVNSPLHF,TGTGCCAGCAGCTCTCCTACAGGGCCCGTTAATTCACCCCTCCACTTT
17,TRBV27,TRBD1,NA,TRBJ1-2,CATLPGTGGPLGYGYTF,TGTGCCACCCTCCCCGGGACAGGGGGCCCCCTAGGCTATGGCTACACCTTC
16,TRBV7-3,TRBD2,NA,TRBJ2-3,CASSYNSGGMTDTQYF,TGTGCCAGCAGTTACAACAGCGGGGGGATGACAGATACGCAGTATTTT
13,TRBV29-1,NA,many,TRBJ2-5,CSVVLVAPETQYF,TGCAGCGTCGTACTAGTAGCCCCAGAGACCCAGTACTTC
16,TRBV7-9,NA,few,TRBJ2-2,CASSLGRGRGTGELFF,TGTGCCAGCAGCTTAGGCAGGGGTCGTGGCACCGGGGAGCTGTTTTTT
14,TRBV10-3,NA,many,TRBJ2-1,CAIGTSSSYNEQFF,TGTGCCATCGGTACTAGTTCGTCCTACAATGAGCAGTTCTTC
19,TRBV28,NA,NA,TRBJ1-2,CASSFRSDSHLTASYGYTF,TGTGCCAGCAGTTTTCGATCGGACAGCCATCTCACCGCTTCCTATGGCTACACCTTC
14,TRBV30,NA,NA,TRBJ2-4,CAWSPGGSKNIQYF,TGTGCCTGGAGTCCAGGGGGGTCCAAAAACATTCAGTACTTC
14,TRBV27,NA,few,TRBJ2-7,CASSSLRGSYEQYF,TGTGCCAGCAGTTCGCTTCGCGGTTCCTACGAGCAGTACTTC
15,TRBV7-9,NA,many,TRBJ2-1,CASSREVASGNEQFF,TGTGCCAGCAGCAGAGAGGTCGCGAGCGGCAATGAGCAGTTCTTC
19,TRBV19,NA,NA,TRBJ1-5,CASSQPLIQGGRGNQPQHF,TGTGCCAGTAGTCAGCCTCTCATACAGGGTGGGCGAGGCAATCAGCCCCAGCATTTT
15,TRBV19,NA,NA,TRBJ1-5,CASRLGGYSNQPQHF,TGTGCCAGCCGGTTAGGGGGATATAGCAATCAGCCCCAGCATTTT